The present entry profiles one T cell receptor beta chain with its context. The target antigen is unknown. This sample was taken from a study of T cell responses to AZD1222 COVID-19 vaccine. Data came from immunoSEQ multiplex PCR; TCRdb stores just in-frame clones and leaves some out. Among more than 95,000 clones listed, 93% were seen once. Broader study findings: Among vaccine-associated CD4 TCRs, coverage spanned spike, with dominance at 160-218 and 743-854.

The CDR3 runs to 15 residues. Germline lookup yields CDR1 MNHEY and CDR2 SVGAGI. V shed 6 bases and J 3 bases; nucleotides not matched to a gene: 5. V usage is TRBV6-5 and J usage is TRBJ1-6; 7 nucleotides line up with TRBD1. The clonotype comes from an adult in good health. Source: peripheral blood, taken on day 0 of AZD1222 vaccination. The CDR3 here is CASRGGQDYNSPLHF. The CDR3 nucleotides read TGTGCCAGCAGAGGAGGACAGGACTATAATTCACCCCTCCACTTT.